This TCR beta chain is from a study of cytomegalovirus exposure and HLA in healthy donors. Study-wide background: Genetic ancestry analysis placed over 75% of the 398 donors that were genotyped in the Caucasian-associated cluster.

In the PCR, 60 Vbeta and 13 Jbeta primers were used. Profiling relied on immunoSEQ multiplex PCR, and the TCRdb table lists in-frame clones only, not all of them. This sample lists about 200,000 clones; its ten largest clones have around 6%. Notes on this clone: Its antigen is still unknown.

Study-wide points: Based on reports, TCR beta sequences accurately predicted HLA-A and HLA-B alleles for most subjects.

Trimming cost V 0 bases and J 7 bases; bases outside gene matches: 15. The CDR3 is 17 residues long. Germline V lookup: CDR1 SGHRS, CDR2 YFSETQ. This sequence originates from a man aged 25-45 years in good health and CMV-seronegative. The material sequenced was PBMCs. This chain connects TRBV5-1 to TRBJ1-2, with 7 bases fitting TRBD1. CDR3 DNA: TGCGCCAGCAGCTTGGGACCGCCTGACAGGGTAGAGCTTGGCTACACCTTC. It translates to CASSLGPPDRVELGYTF. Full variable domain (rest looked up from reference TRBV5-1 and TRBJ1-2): KAGVTQTPRYLIKTRGQQVTLSCSPISGHRSVSWYQQTPGQGLQFLFEYFSETQRNKGNFPGRFSGRQFSNSRSEMNVSTLELGDSALYLCASSLGPPDRVELGYTFGSGTRLTVV.